The present T cell receptor beta chain was sequenced within a study of cytomegalovirus exposure and HLA in healthy donors. As for the study in general: Unique TCR beta sequences numbering fewer than 130 million came from 150 million to 200 million T cells in an earlier analysis.

This clone was seen once. Its antigen remains unidentified. This CDR3 is built from 17 residues. Germline CDR1 is LNHDA and CDR2 is SQIVND (reference sequence). J was trimmed by 3 bases and V by 3 bases; bases with no gene match: 11. Findings and limits, study-wide: A later analysis found TCR association rates differed by HLA locus, highest for DRB1 and lowest for HLA-C. Reportedly, HLA-A and HLA-B alleles of most subjects were accurately predicted from TCR beta. Apart from CMV serostatus, no immune exposure information was available.

The PCR ran on 60 Vbeta and 13 Jbeta primers. Measured with immunoSEQ multiplex PCR; TCRdb has only the in-frame clones, and not every one. The sample includes around 100,000 clones, around 81% of them seen just once. The specimen was PBMCs. The sequence came from a man aged 35-49 years in good health and CMV-seropositive. This chain links TRBV19 with TRBJ2-3, with 8 bases aligning to TRBD1. The CDR3 DNA reads TGTGCCAGTAGTATTGAATCCTGGACAGGGAGGACAGATACGCAGTATTTT. It specifies CASSIESWTGRTDTQYF.